This T cell receptor (beta chain) stems from a study of T-cell memory formation after mild COVID-19. Study observations and caveats: Contracting CD4+ clones lay largely in CM and EM, with CD8+ ones residing in EMRA. Some clones that responded turned up in pre-infection memory, which suggests that cross-reactive memory joined in. Whether day 37 second-wave clones are SARS-CoV-2-specific was not confirmed.

Constant-segment-primed 5'RACE gave TCR alpha and TCR beta cDNA libraries with sample barcodes and UMIs. From the 5' RACE reads, TCRdb called clonotypes with MiXCR, one entry per CDR3 protein. The sample includes 560,000 or so distinct CDR3 sequences, roughly 17% of them seen just once. The germline V gene encodes CDR1 LNHNV and CDR2 YYDKDF (reference sequence). The CDR3 runs 18 residues. V was trimmed by 3 bases and J by 4 bases, leaving 19 bases between them. Only a few counts were recorded for this clonotype. Antigen unknown. The sequence was collected from an adult woman who had mild COVID-19 (a few samples of this study predate the infection). Cell type and time point are not known. The sequenced sample consisted of PBMCs or a T cell subset sorted from them (not recorded which). This rearrangement joins TRBV15 to TRBJ2-6; D is unresolved. CDR3 DNA sequence: TGTGCCACCAGCAGTTTTTCTCTCTGGGGTGCCGGGGCCAACGTCCTGACTTTC. Its protein is CATSSFSLWGAGANVLTF.